The present TCR beta chain was sequenced within a study of cytomegalovirus exposure and HLA in healthy donors. Findings of the study overall: Later on, an analysis tied around 17,000 TCR beta sequences to HLA alleles at 0.05 false discovery rate. Across donors, sequencing depth was assumed by presence/absence analyses to be roughly uniform.

Germline V gene sequence: CDR1 MGHRA, CDR2 YSYEKL. The CDR3 covers 17 residues. With V trimmed by 4 bases and J by 2 bases, 10 bases remained unmatched. A multiplex PCR was run with 60 Vbeta primers and 13 Jbeta primers. As processed by the authors: Some 12 million shared chains were among the about 80 million unique TCR beta chains that a later analysis counted. Sequenced by immunoSEQ multiplex PCR; TCRdb stores in-frame clones only, minus some. The V and J calls and the clone size are those of that table, but D and trimming were determined from the DNA. The repertoire consists of more than 200,000 clones, with 70% occurring once and the leading ten covering roughly 2.5%. Comment on this clone: The antigen is unknown.

J is TRBJ2-7 and V is TRBV4-1, with TRBD1 matching over 11 bases. The material sequenced was PBMCs. The receptor's source is a man between 40 and 49 years old in good health and CMV-seropositive. The CDR3 here is CASSLEGAGQGAYEQYF. CDR3 sequence (DNA): TGCGCCAGCAGCCTGGAAGGCGCGGGACAGGGGGCCTACGAGCAGTACTTC.